This T cell receptor (beta chain) was identified during a study of glioma-infiltrating T cells. This clonotype was observed once. Its antigen is unidentified. The CDR3 is made up of 14 amino acids. From germline, CDR1 is MGHRA and CDR2 YSYEKL. Trimming removed 6 bases from V and 4 bases from J; junction bases left unmatched: 7. Notes on the study in general: Gliomas, especially low-grade, showed above-expected tissue-blood divergence; non-neoplastic patients showed below. CDR3 overlap between tissue and blood was very small.

Amplification of TCR alpha and beta CDR3 regions from RNA used iRepertoire nested multiplex PCR. For one-step reverse transcription and amplification, about 85-400 ng of tissue mRNA or PBMC total RNA was used. MiXCR, applied by TCRdb to the multiplex PCR reads, yields one record per CDR3 protein. The sample yields some 18,000 distinct CDR3 sequences, roughly 64% seen once. Sequenced sample: glioma tissue, nonneoplastic brain tissue, or PBMCs (not recorded which). This chain uses TRBV4-1 with TRBJ1-1; TRBD1 matches 8 bases. The receptor was isolated from a human donor with low-grade glioma or glioblastoma, undergoing nonglioma brain surgery, or in good health (not recorded which). The CDR3 protein is CASSRRGQGTEAFF. The CDR3 DNA reads TGCGCCAGCAGTCGCAGGGGGCAAGGCACTGAAGCTTTCTTT.